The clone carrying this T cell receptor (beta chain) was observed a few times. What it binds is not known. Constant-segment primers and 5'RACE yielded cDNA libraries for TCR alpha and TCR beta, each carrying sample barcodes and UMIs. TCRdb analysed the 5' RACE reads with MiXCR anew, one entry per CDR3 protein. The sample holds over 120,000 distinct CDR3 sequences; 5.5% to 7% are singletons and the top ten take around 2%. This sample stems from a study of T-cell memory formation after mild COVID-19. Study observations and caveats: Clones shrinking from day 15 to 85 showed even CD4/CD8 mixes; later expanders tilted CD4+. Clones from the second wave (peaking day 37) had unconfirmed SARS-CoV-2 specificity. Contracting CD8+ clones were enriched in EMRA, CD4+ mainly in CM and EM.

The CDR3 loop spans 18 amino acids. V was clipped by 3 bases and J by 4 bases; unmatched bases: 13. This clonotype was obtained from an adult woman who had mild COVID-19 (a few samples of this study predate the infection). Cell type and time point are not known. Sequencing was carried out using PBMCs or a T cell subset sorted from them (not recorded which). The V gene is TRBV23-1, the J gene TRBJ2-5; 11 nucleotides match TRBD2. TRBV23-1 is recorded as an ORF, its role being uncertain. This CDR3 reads CASSQPPLLAGVPETQYF. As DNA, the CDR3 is TGCGCCAGCAGTCAGCCTCCCCTACTAGCGGGAGTTCCAGAGACCCAGTACTTC.